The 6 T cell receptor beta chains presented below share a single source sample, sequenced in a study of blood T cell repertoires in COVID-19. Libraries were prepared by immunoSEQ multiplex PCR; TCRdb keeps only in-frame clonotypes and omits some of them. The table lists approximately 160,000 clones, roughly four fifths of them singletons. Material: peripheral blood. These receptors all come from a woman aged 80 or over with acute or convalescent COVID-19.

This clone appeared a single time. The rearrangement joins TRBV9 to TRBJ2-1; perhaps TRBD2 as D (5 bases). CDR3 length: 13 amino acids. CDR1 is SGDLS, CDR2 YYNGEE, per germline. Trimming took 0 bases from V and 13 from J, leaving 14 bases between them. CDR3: CASSVDRGRDQFF. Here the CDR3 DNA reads TGTGCCAGCAGCGTAGACCGGGGTCGGGATCAGTTCTTC. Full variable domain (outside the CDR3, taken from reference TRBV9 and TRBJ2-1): DSGVTQTPKHLITATGQRVTLRCSPRSGDLSVYWYQQSLDQGLQFLIQYYNGEERAKGNILERFSAQQFPDLHSELNLSSLELGDSALYFCASSVDRGRDQFFGPGTRLTVL.

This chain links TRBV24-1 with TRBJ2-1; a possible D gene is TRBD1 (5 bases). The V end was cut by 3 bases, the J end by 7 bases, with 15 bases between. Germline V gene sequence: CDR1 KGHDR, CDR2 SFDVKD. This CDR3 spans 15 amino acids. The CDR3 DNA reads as TGTGCCACCAGTGATCCAAGGGGAACTTCAAATGAGCAGTTCTTC. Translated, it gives CATSDPRGTSNEQFF.

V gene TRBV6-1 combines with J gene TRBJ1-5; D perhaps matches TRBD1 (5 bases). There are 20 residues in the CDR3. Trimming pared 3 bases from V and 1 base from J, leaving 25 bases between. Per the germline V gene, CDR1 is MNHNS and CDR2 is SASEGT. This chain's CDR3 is CASSDPGWGQLPSSNQPQHF. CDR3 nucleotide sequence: TGTGCCAGCAGTGATCCCGGGTGGGGCCAGTTGCCCTCAAGCAATCAGCCCCAGCATTTT.

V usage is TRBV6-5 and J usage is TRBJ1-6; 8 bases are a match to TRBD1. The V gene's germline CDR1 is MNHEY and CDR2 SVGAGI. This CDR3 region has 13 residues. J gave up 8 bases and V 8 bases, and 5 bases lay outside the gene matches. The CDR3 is CASALQGDSPLHF. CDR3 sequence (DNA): TGTGCCAGCGCTTTACAGGGGGATTCACCCCTCCACTTT.

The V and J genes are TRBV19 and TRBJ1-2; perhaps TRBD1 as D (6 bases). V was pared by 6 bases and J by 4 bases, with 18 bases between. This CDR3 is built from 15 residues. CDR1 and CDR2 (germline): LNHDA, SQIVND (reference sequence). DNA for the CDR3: TGTGCCAGTAGCGACAGGCGGTTAATGCGCTATGGCTACACCTTC. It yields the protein CASSDRRLMRYGYTF.

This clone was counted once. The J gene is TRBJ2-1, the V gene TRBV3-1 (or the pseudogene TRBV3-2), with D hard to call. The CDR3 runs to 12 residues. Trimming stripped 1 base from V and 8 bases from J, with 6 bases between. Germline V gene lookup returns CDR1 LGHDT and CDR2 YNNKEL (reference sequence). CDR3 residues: CASSQAQDEQFF. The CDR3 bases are TGTGCCAGCAGCCAAGCGCAGGATGAGCAGTTCTTC.